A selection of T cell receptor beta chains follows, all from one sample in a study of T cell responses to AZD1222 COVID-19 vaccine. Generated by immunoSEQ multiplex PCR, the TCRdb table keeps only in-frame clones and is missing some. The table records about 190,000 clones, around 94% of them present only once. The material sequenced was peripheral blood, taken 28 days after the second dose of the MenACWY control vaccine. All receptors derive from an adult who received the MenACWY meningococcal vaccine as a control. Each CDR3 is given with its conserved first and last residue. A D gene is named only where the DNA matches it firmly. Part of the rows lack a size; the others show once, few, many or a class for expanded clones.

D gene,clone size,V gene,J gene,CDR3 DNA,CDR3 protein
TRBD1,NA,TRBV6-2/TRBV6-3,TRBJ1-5,TGTGCCAGCAGTTATGGACAGGGAGAGCAGCCCCAGCATTTT,CASSYGQGEQPQHF
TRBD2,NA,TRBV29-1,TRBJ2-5,TGCAGTTTCGGGAGGGACCCCGAAGAGACCCAGTACTTC,CSFGRDPEETQYF
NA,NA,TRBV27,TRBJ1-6,TGTGCCAGCAGTTTATCATCAATAGGAGGATCACCCCTCCACTTT,CASSLSSIGGSPLHF
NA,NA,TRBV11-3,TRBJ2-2,TGTGCCAGCAGCTTGAGGGGAACTAACACCGGGGAGCTGTTTTTT,CASSLRGTNTGELFF
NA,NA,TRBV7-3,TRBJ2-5,TGTGCCAGCAGCTTAATGGCGGGCCTCCAAGAGACCCAGTACTTC,CASSLMAGLQETQYF
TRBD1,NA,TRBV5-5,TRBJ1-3,TGTGCCAGCAGCTTTACAGGGGCTGGAAACACCATATATTTT,CASSFTGAGNTIYF
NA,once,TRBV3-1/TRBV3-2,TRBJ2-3,TGTGCCAGCAGCCAAGGCAGGGGCCCCACAGATACGCAGTATTTT,CASSQGRGPTDTQYF
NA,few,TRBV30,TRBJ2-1,TGTGCCTGGAGTGTAGGTAGGCCGGATGAGCAGTTCTTC,CAWSVGRPDEQFF
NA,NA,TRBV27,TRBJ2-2,TGTGCCAGCAGTTCGATGACTCGTGGAGTGCTGTTTTTT,CASSSMTRGVLFF
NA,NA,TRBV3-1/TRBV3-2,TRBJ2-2,TGTGCCAGCAAGGGCCGTAACACCGGGGAGCTGTTTTTT,CASKGRNTGELFF
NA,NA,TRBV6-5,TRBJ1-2,TGTGCCAGCAGTTACGGCAGGGAATATGGCTACACCTTC,CASSYGREYGYTF
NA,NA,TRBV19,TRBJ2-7,TGTGCCAGTAGTATAGTTGGAAGGCCGGGCCTCACCTACGAGCAGTACTTC,CASSIVGRPGLTYEQYF
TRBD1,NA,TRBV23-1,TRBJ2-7,TGCGCCAGCAGTCAATCAAAGGGGAGGGGACAGGGGCACTACGAGCAGTACTTC,CASSQSKGRGQGHYEQYF
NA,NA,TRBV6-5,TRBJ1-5,TGTGCCAGCAGTTACGACCGCAATCAGCCCCAGCATTTT,CASSYDRNQPQHF
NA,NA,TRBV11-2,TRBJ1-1,TGTGCCAGCACCTCCGGTCGGGGGGCCGGGACTGAAGCTTTCTTT,CASTSGRGAGTEAFF
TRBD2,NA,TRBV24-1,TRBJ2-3,TGTGCCACCGCCGGGACTAGCGGCACAGATACGCAGTATTTT,CATAGTSGTDTQYF
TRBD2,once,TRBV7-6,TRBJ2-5,TGTGCCAGCAGCTTAGTGGTTAGCGGGAGGGGGGTCCCAGAGACCCAGTACTTC,CASSLVVSGRGVPETQYF
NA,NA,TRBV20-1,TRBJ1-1,TGCAGTGCTAGTGATGTGGCAGGGTTAATGAACACTGAAGCTTTCTTT,CSASDVAGLMNTEAFF
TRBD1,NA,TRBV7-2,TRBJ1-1,TGTGCCAGCAGCCTCCACAGGGGCACTGAAGCTTTCTTT,CASSLHRGTEAFF
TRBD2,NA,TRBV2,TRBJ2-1,TGTGCCAGCAGCCAAAGGACTAGCGGTTACAATGAGCAGTTCTTC,CASSQRTSGYNEQFF
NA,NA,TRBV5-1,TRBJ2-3,TGCGCCAGCAGCTTGCAGGTTTCTAGCACAGATACGCAGTATTTT,CASSLQVSSTDTQYF
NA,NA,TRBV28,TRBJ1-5,TGTGCCAGCAGTTCCCCCCCTTCTCCCCCCCAGCATTTT,CASSSPPSPPQHF
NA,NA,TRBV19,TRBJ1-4,TGTGCCAGTAGTTTCGATGGGCAGGCTGAAAAACTGTTTTTT,CASSFDGQAEKLFF
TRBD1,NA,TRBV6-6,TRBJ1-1,TGTGCCAGCAGTTACTTTCCGGGACAGGGTACTGAAGCTTTCTTT,CASSYFPGQGTEAFF
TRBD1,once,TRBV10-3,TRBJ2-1,TGTGCCATCAGACAGGGGGCAGGGGAGCAGTTCTTC,CAIRQGAGEQFF
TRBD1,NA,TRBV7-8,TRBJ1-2,TGTGCCAGCAGCTCTCTAGTGACAGGGGTGGTCTATGGCTACACCTTC,CASSSLVTGVVYGYTF
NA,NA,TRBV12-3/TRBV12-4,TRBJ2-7,TGTGCCAGCAGTTCCAGATACGAGCAGTACTTC,CASSSRYEQYF
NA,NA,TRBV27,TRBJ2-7,TGTGCCAGCAGTCCCCAACAAACGTTCTACGAGCAGTACTTC,CASSPQQTFYEQYF
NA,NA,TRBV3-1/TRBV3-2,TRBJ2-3,TGTGCCAGCAGCCAGTGGGGAGCCCGTCTCACAGATACGCAGTATTTT,CASSQWGARLTDTQYF
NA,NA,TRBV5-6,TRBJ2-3,TGTGCCAGCACCCTATACCCCGGGCTCACAGATACGCAGTATTTT,CASTLYPGLTDTQYF
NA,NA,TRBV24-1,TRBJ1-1,TGTGCCACCAGGGGAACAGGGCCTGGGTACACTGAAGCTTTCTTT,CATRGTGPGYTEAFF
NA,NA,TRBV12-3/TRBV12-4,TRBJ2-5,TGTGCCAGCAGCCGAGCTCAGGGGCGCGTCCACTTC,CASSRAQGRVHF
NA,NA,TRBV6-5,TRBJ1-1,TGTGCCAGCAGTTACTATGGACGTGGAACTGAAGCTTTCTTT,CASSYYGRGTEAFF
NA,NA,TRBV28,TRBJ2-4,TGTGCCAGCAGCCCTGACAGGCCCATTCAGTACTTC,CASSPDRPIQYF
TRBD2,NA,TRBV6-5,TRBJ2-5,TGTGCCAGCAGTTACGACCGGGAGGGGACCCAGTACTTC,CASSYDREGTQYF
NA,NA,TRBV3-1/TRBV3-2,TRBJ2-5,TGTGCCAGCAGCCAATCCATGAGAGTAGCCCAGTACTTC,CASSQSMRVAQYF
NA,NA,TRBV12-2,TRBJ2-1,TGTGCAAGTCGCCACTACCCACTAGCGGGAGACGAATACAATGAGCAGTTCTTC,CASRHYPLAGDEYNEQFF
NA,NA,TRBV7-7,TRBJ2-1,TGTGCTAGCAGTCCAGAATACGCCACCCTACATGAGCAGTTCTTC,CASSPEYATLHEQFF
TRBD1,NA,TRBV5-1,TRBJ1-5,TGCGCCAGCACCCGCCGCGGGGGACAGGGGGCCCATTCAGGTCAGCCCCAGCATTTT,CASTRRGGQGAHSGQPQHF
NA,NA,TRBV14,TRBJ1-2,TGTGCCAGCAGGGGACGAGGGGACTATGGCTACACCTTC,CASRGRGDYGYTF
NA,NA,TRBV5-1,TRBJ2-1,TGCGCCAGCAGCTTGGTCGGCACTAGTTACAATGAGCAGTTCTTC,CASSLVGTSYNEQFF
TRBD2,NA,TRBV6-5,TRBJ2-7,TGTGCCAGCAGTCCCGGGACTAGTAGCGAGCAGTACTTC,CASSPGTSSEQYF
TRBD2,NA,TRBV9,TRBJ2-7,TGTGCCAGCAGCGCCATCTTTCTAGCGGGAGGTCCCTACGAGCAGTACTTC,CASSAIFLAGGPYEQYF
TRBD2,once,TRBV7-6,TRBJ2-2,TGTGCCAGCAGCTCCAAGACACTAGCGGCCGCGAACACCGGGGAGCTGTTTTTT,CASSSKTLAAANTGELFF
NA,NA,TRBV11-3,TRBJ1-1,TGTGCCAGCAGCGTTCCTAACACTGAAGCTTTCTTT,CASSVPNTEAFF
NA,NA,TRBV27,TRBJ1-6,TGTGCCAGCAGTCCATGGACAGAGAATTCACCCCTCCACTTT,CASSPWTENSPLHF
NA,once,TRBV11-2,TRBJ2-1,TGTGCCAGCAGCTTAGATGTACAGTTCAATGAGCAGTTCTTC,CASSLDVQFNEQFF
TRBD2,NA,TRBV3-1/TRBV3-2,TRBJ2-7,TGTGCCAGCAGCCATCAGACTAGCGACGAGCAGTACTTC,CASSHQTSDEQYF
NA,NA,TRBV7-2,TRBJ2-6,TGTGCCAGCAGCTCGACGGTCGGTCCTGGGGCCAACGTCCTGACTTTC,CASSSTVGPGANVLTF
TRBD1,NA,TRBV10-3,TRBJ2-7,TGTGCCATCAGTGACCAGACAGGGAGAAACGAGCAGTACTTC,CAISDQTGRNEQYF
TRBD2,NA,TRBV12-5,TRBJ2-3,TGTGCTAGCGGGACTAGTTCAGATACGCAGTATTTT,CASGTSSDTQYF
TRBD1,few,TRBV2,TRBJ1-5,TGTGCCAGCAGGGACAGGGGAACTCAGCCCCAGCATTTT,CASRDRGTQPQHF
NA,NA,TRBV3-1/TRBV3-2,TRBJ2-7,TGTGCCAGCAGCCGGGAGGCACAGGGGACCTCCGAGCAGTACTTC,CASSREAQGTSEQYF
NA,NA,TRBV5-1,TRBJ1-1,TGCGCCAGCAGCGGGGGGTTGCTGAACACTGAAGCTTTCTTT,CASSGGLLNTEAFF
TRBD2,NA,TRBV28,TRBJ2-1,TGTGCCAGCAGTTGGGGGACTAGCGGGAGGGCCCAGCGGTTCTTC,CASSWGTSGRAQRFF
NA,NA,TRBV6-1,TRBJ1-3,TGTGCCAGCAGTGAATTCGGGAGTGTCGTCCCCACCATATATTTT,CASSEFGSVVPTIYF
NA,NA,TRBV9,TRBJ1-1,TGTGCCAGCAGCGTAGAGCCACAGAACACTGAAGCTTTCTTT,CASSVEPQNTEAFF